This entry is about one T cell receptor beta chain. The table came from immunoSEQ multiplex PCR; TCRdb's copy has only in-frame clones and leaves some out. The sample shows some 150,000 clones, 85% of them seen only once. These data are taken from a study of blood T cell repertoires in COVID-19. Study information: From T cells, B-cell-depleted T cells, or PBMCs came the material, which was cDNA or gDNA.

The V end was cut by 3 bases, the J end by 0 bases, with 5 bases between. Germline loops: CDR1 MNHEY, CDR2 SVGEGT. The CDR3 contains 14 residues. The sample was peripheral blood. This clonotype was sampled from a woman in her thirties or forties with active or convalescent COVID-19. This chain connects TRBV6-2 or TRBV6-3 to TRBJ2-2; unclear D gene. CDR3 sequence (DNA): TGTGCCAGCAGTTATCAGTCGAACACCGGGGAGCTGTTTTTT. Protein sequence: CASSYQSNTGELFF.